The 3 T cell receptor beta chains below come from one sample, sequenced in a study of CD8 T cells in ankylosing spondylitis. TCRdb re-analysed the 5' RACE reads in MiXCR, keeping a single row per CDR3 protein. The sample lists about 140,000 distinct CDR3 sequences, roughly an eighth occurring once. The sample was blood, either unsorted or a sorted T cell fraction (not recorded which). The source is a female donor with ankylosing spondylitis or in good health (not recorded which).

Ten or more counts support this clonotype. The rearrangement uses TRBV2 and TRBJ1-1, with 10 bases fitting TRBD1. This CDR3 is built from 14 residues. The ends lost 10 bases at V and 3 bases at J; junction bases unmatched: 8. The germline CDR1 and CDR2 sequences are SNHLY and FYNNEI. CDR3 nucleotide sequence: TGTGCCAACCGCCGGGACAGGGGTGACACTGAAGCTTTCTTT. It codes for CANRRDRGDTEAFF.

The CDR3 DNA reads as TGTGCCAGCAGCTTACGAGCGGGGGGGAACACCGGGGAGCTGTTTTTT. Its translation: CASSLRAGGNTGELFF. This chain joins TRBV7-9 and TRBJ2-2; TRBD2 aligns across 9 bases. This CDR3 has 16 amino acids. Germline V gives CDR1 SEHNR, CDR2 FQNEAQ (reference sequence). Losses at the gene ends were 2 bases for V and 1 base for J; bases not matched to a gene: 2.

The sample holds many counts of this clonotype. The rearrangement uses TRBV29-1 and TRBJ2-1; 7 bases agree with TRBD2. The germline V gene has CDR1 SQVTM and CDR2 ANQGSEA. The length of the CDR3 is 13 residues. The trim removed 2 bases at V and 7 bases at J, leaving 5 bases unmatched. The CDR3, as DNA: TGCAGCGTTGAACGGGGCGGGGGAAATGAGCAGTTCTTC. Translated: CSVERGGGNEQFF.